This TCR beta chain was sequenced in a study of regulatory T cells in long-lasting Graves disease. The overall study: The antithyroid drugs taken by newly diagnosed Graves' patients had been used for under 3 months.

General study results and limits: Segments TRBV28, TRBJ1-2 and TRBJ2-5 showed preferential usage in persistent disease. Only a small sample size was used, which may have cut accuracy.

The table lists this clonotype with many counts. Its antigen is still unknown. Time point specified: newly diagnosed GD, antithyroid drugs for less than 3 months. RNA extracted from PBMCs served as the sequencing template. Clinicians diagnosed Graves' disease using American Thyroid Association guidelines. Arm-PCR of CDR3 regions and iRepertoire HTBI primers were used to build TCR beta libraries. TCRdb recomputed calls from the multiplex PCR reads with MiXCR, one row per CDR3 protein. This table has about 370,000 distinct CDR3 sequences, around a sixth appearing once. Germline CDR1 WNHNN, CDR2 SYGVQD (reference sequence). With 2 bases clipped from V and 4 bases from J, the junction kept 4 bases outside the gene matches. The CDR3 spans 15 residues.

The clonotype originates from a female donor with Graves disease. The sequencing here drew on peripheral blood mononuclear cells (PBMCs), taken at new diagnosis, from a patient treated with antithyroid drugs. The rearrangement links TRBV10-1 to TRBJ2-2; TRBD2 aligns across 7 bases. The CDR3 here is CASSEAGERTGELFF. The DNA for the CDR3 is TGCGCCAGCAGTGAGGCGGGGGAACGCACCGGGGAGCTGTTTTTT.